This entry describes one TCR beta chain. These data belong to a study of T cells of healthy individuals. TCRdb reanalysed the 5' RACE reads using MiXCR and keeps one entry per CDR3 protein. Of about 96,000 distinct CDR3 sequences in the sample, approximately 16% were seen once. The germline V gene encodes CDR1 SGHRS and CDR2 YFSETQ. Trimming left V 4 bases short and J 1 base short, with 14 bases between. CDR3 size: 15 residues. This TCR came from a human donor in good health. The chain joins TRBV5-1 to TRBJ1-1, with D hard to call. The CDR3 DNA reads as TGCGCCAGCAGCCCTTTGATTCCGTCGAACACTGAAGCTTTCTTT. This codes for CASSPLIPSNTEAFF.